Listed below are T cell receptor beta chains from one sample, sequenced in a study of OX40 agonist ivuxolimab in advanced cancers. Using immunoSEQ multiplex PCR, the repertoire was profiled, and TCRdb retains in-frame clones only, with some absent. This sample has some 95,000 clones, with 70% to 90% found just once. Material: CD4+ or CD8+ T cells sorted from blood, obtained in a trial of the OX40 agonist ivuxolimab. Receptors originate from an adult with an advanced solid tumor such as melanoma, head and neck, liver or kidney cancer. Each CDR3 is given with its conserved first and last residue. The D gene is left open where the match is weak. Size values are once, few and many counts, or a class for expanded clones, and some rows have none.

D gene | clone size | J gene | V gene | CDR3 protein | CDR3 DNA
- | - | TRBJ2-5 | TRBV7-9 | CASSLDRTSYQETQYF | TGTGCCAGCAGCTTAGACAGGACATCGTACCAAGAGACCCAGTACTTC
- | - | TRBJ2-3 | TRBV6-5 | CASSYPGADTQYF | TGTGCCAGCAGTTACCCTGGGGCAGATACGCAGTATTTT
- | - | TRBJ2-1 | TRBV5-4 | CASSLASGGALEQFF | TGTGCCAGCAGCTTGGCTAGTGGGGGGGCCTTAGAGCAGTTCTTC
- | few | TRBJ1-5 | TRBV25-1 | CASSESRGNQPQHF | TGTGCCAGCAGTGAATCTAGGGGGAATCAGCCCCAGCATTTT
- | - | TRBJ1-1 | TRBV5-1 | CASSLAGREAFF | TGCGCCAGCAGCTTGGCAGGGAGGGAAGCTTTCTTT
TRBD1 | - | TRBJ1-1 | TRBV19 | CASSPQGGGHDTEAFF | TGTGCCAGTAGTCCCCAGGGAGGGGGCCATGACACTGAAGCTTTCTTT
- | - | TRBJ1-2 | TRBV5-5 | CASSLSYTYGYTF | TGTGCCAGCAGCTTGTCCTATACCTATGGCTACACCTTC
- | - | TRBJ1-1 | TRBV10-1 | CASSDIWGTEAFF | TGCGCCAGCAGTGATATTTGGGGGACTGAAGCTTTCTTT
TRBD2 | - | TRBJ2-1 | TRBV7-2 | CASKAGGLSYNEQFF | TGTGCCAGCAAGGCGGGGGGTCTTTCCTACAATGAGCAGTTCTTC
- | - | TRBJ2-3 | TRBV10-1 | CASSVGATDTQYF | TGCGCCAGCAGTGTAGGTGCCACAGATACGCAGTATTTT
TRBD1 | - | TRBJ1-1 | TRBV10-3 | CAISEGTGGDTEAFF | TGTGCCATCAGTGAGGGAACAGGGGGGGACACTGAAGCTTTCTTT
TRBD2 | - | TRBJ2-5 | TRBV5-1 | CASSLTGGSETQYF | TGCGCCAGCAGCTTGACGGGGGGGTCGGAGACCCAGTACTTC
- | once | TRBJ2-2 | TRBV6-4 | CASENVWNTGELFF | TGTGCCAGCGAGAATGTGTGGAACACCGGGGAGCTGTTTTTT
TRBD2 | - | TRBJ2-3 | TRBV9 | CASSMSSGTSTDTQYF | TGTGCCAGCAGCATGTCTAGCGGGACTAGCACAGATACGCAGTATTTT
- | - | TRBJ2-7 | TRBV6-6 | CASSNRDYEQYF | TGTGCCAGCAGCAACCGGGACTACGAGCAGTACTTC
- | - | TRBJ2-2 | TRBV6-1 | CASRPGGGAGELFF | TGTGCCAGCAGGCCTGGAGGGGGGGCCGGGGAGCTGTTTTTT
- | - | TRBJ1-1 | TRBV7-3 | CASSPQENTEAFF | TGTGCCAGCAGCCCCCAGGAGAACACTGAAGCTTTCTTT
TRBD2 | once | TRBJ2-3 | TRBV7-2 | CASSILAGAGPDTQYF | TGTGCCAGCAGCATCTTAGCGGGGGCTGGGCCAGATACGCAGTATTTT
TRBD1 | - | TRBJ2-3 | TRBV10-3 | CAISGGQGSDTQYF | TGTGCCATCAGTGGGGGACAGGGGTCAGATACGCAGTATTTT
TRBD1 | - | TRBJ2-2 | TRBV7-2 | CASSRRDSNTGELFF | TGTGCCAGCAGCCGCAGGGACAGTAACACCGGGGAGCTGTTTTTT
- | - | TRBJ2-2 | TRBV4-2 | CASSQDLTGRAPTGELFF | TGTGCCAGCAGCCAAGATCTTACAGGACGAGCCCCCACCGGGGAGCTGTTTTTT
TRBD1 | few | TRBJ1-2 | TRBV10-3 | CAIWEDRGKDGYTF | TGTGCCATCTGGGAGGACAGGGGCAAGGATGGCTACACCTTC
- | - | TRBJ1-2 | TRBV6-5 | CASSPTGVDGYTF | TGTGCCAGCAGTCCAACTGGGGTAGACGGCTACACCTTC
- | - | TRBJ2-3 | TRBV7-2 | CASSLFWGAQYF | TGTGCCAGCAGCTTATTCTGGGGCGCGCAGTATTTT
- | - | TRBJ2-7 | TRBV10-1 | CASSGHLIAYEQYF | TGCGCCAGCAGTGGCCACCTAATCGCCTACGAGCAGTACTTC
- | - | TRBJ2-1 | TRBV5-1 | CASSSTGNNEQFF | TGCGCCAGCAGCTCGACAGGCAACAATGAGCAGTTCTTC
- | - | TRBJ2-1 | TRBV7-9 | CASSLEGSPLLYNEQFF | TGTGCCAGCAGCTTAGAAGGGTCCCCCCTTTTGTACAATGAGCAGTTCTTC
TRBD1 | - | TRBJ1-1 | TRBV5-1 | CASSSPGTGARTEAFF | TGCGCCAGCAGCTCCCCCGGGACAGGAGCGAGGACTGAAGCTTTCTTT
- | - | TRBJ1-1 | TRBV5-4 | CASSLDRGVQTEAFF | TGTGCCAGCAGCTTGGACCGGGGAGTTCAGACTGAAGCTTTCTTT
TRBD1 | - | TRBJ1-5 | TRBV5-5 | CASSNTGTGSQPQHF | TGTGCCAGCAGCAACACCGGGACAGGGAGTCAGCCCCAGCATTTT
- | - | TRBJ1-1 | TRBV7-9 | CASSPLEGATEAFF | TGTGCCAGCAGCCCCCTTGAGGGAGCCACTGAAGCTTTCTTT
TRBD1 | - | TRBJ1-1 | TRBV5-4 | CASSFFDRANTEAFF | TGTGCCAGCAGCTTTTTCGACAGGGCGAACACTGAAGCTTTCTTT
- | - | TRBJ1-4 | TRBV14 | CASSQVGATNEKLFF | TGTGCCAGCAGCCAAGTCGGAGCAACTAATGAAAAACTGTTTTTT